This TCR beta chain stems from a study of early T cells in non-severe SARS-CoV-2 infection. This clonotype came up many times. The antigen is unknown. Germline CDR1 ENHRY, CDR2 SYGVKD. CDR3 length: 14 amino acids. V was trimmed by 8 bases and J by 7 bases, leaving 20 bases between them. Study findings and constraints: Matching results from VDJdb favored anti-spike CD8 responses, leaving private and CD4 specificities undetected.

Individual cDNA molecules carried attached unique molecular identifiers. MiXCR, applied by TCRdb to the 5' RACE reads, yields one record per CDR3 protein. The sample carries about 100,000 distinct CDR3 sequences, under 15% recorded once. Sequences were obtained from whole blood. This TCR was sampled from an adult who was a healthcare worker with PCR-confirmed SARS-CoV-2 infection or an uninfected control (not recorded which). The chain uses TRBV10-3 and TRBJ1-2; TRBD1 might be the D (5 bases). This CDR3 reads CAILEGRDGSGYTF. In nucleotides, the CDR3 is TGTGCCATCTTGGAGGGACGGGACGGGTCTGGCTACACCTTC.